Each of the 17 T cell receptor beta chains below was sequenced from the same sample in a study of cytomegalovirus exposure and HLA in healthy donors. Clones were sequenced by immunoSEQ multiplex PCR, and TCRdb holds only the in-frame ones, with some missing. The repertoire holds some 140,000 clones, with approximately 87% as singletons. Sequencing was carried out using PBMCs. The receptors derive from a man between 18 and 29 years old in good health and CMV-seronegative.

This chain connects TRBV7-6 to TRBJ2-5, with no clear D. Per germline, CDR1 SGHVS and CDR2 FNYEAQ. V lost 5 bases to trimming and J lost 2 bases, with 18 bases between them. The CDR3 has 16 amino acids. The CDR3 region has the DNA TGTGCCAGCAGCCCCACCCGGCGGCACACTCAAGAGACCCAGTACTTC. Translated, it gives CASSPTRRHTQETQYF. Using reference TRBV7-6 and TRBJ2-5 for the parts outside the CDR3, the full variable domain is GAGVSQSPRYKVTKRGQDVALRCDPISGHVSLYWYRQALGQGPEFLTYFNYEAQQDKSGLPNDRFSAERPEGSISTLTIQRTEQRDSAMYRCASSPTRRHTQETQYFGPGTRLLVL.

J is TRBJ1-5 and V is TRBV18, with TRBD1 as a possible D gene (5 bases). V lost 5 bases and J lost 2, with 13 bases in between. Germline loops: CDR1 KGHSH, CDR2 LQKENI. This CDR3 region has 15 residues. In DNA form, the CDR3 reads TGTGCCAGCTCAATGTTCCAGGGCGGCAATCAGCCCCAGCATTTT. It encodes CASSMFQGGNQPQHF. Full variable domain (rest looked up from reference TRBV18 and TRBJ1-5): NAGVMQNPRHLVRRRGQEARLRCSPMKGHSHVYWYRQLPEEGLKFMVYLQKENIIDESGMPKERFSAEFPKEGPSILRIQQVVRGDSAAYFCASSMFQGGNQPQHFGDGTRLSIL.

This clone was counted a single time. CDR3 sequence reads: CASSLDNEQFF. The CDR3 region has the DNA TGTGCCAGCAGCCTTGACAATGAGCAGTTCTTC. The chain employs TRBV6-1 and TRBJ2-1, with D uncertain. Germline CDR1 and CDR2: MNHNS and SASEGT. The V gene lost 6 bases and the J gene lost 5 bases, with 5 bases spanning the gap. CDR3 length: 11 amino acids.

The chain links TRBV6-6 to TRBJ2-3, with D perhaps TRBD2 (5 bases). V dropped 5 bases and J dropped 5 bases, with 8 bases sitting between them. Germline V CDR1 and CDR2: MNHNY, SVGAGI (reference sequence). The CDR3 is 12 residues long. CDR3 region: CASSQDLDTQYF. CDR3 nucleotides: TGTGCCAGCAGTCAGGACTTAGATACGCAGTATTTT.

This clone is a singleton in its sample. The rearrangement joins TRBV7-8 to TRBJ2-7, with D maybe TRBD2 (7 bases). The CDR3 sequence is 13 residues long. The V and J ends lost 2 bases and 6 bases respectively, with 11 bases between them. CDR1 and CDR2 from the germline V gene are SGHVS and FQNEAQ. CDR3 DNA: TGTGCCAGCAGCTTAAGGGGGAGGGTCGAGCAGTACTTC. Protein product: CASSLRGRVEQYF.

The chain uses TRBV11-2 and TRBJ1-5; D is unresolved. CDR1 SGHAT and CDR2 FQNNGV come from the germline V gene. V was cut by 4 bases and J by 3 bases, with 13 bases left in between. This CDR3 is built from 15 residues. This CDR3 is CASSSVTGANQPQHF. The CDR3 nucleotides read TGTGCCAGCAGCTCCGTCACTGGAGCCAATCAGCCCCAGCATTTT.

The chain combines TRBV6-1 with TRBJ1-5; D might be TRBD1 (6 bases). V shed 2 bases and J shed 8 bases, with 13 bases lying between them. Germline CDR1 is MNHNS and CDR2 is SASEGT. The CDR3 is 14 amino acids. The CDR3 coding sequence is TGTGCCAGCAGTGAATCCGACAGGCTCGAGCCCCAGCATTTT. Its translation is CASSESDRLEPQHF.

This clone was detected a few times. J is TRBJ1-5 and V is TRBV2; no clear D gene. Trimming shortened V by 6 bases and J by 1 base, and 13 bases separated the two germline ends. The CDR3 has 15 amino acids. The germline CDR1 and CDR2 sequences are SNHLY and FYNNEI. This CDR3 reads CASRAQRRSNQPQHF. The CDR3 DNA sequence: TGTGCCAGCAGGGCTCAGCGGAGGAGCAATCAGCCCCAGCATTTT.

The gene calls are TRBV28 and TRBJ2-7; perhaps TRBD2 as D (5 bases). The CDR3 extends over 13 amino acids. V was cut by 8 bases and J by 0 bases, with 11 bases left in between. Germline V gene sequence: CDR1 MDHEN, CDR2 SYDVKM. CDR3 region: CASRGPHSYEQYF. CDR3 DNA sequence: TGTGCCAGCCGGGGTCCCCACTCCTACGAGCAGTACTTC.

This sequence joins TRBV9 and TRBJ2-3, with TRBD2 matching 10 bases. The CDR3 contains 17 residues. CDR1 is SGDLS, CDR2 YYNGEE, per germline. Trimming took 2 bases from V and 1 from J; bases not matched to a gene: 7. In DNA form, the CDR3 reads TGTGCCAGCAGCGTCCTAGCGGGAGATTACGGCACAGATACGCAGTATTTT. Its translation: CASSVLAGDYGTDTQYF.

J is TRBJ2-5 and V is TRBV27, with TRBD1 matching 7 bases. The CDR3 spans 13 residues. Germline V gene sequence: CDR1 MNHEY, CDR2 SMNVEV (reference sequence). V lost 2 bases, J lost 6 bases, and 3 bases stayed unmatched. The CDR3, as DNA: TGTGCCAGCAGTTTAGGGACAGACAAGACCCAGTACTTC. Amino acid sequence: CASSLGTDKTQYF.

The CDR3 here is CASSLGQGADEKLFF. The CDR3 DNA reads as TGTGCCAGCAGTTTAGGACAGGGGGCTGATGAAAAACTGTTTTTT. The chain has TRBV28 and TRBJ1-4, with TRBD1 matching over 11 bases. The germline V gene has CDR1 MDHEN and CDR2 SYDVKM. The CDR3 covers 15 residues. The V and J ends lost 2 bases and 6 bases, in that order; junction bases with no gene match: 2.

V gene TRBV11-1 combines with J gene TRBJ1-1; 8 bases line up with TRBD1. The V segment lost 0 bases and the J segment 0 bases; nucleotides outside the gene matches: 6. Per germline, CDR1 SGHAT and CDR2 FQDESV (reference sequence). This CDR3 comprises 17 residues. The CDR3 here is CASSLARRGRLNTEAFF. The CDR3 region has the DNA TGTGCCAGCAGCTTAGCTCGCAGGGGGCGATTGAACACTGAAGCTTTCTTT. Looking up the rest from reference TRBV11-1 and TRBJ1-1 gives the full variable domain: EAEVAQSPRYKITEKSQAVAFWCDPISGHATLYWYRQILGQGPELLVQFQDESVVDDSQLPKDRFSAERLKGVDSTLKIQPAELGDSAMYLCASSLARRGRLNTEAFFGQGTRLTVV.

The CDR3 loop is CASSLWGQFNQPQHF. CDR3 in DNA: TGTGCCAGCAGTTTATGGGGACAGTTCAATCAGCCCCAGCATTTT. J is TRBJ1-5 and V is TRBV28, with 7 bases matching TRBD1. The CDR3 covers 15 residues. V shed 0 bases, J shed 3 bases, and the junction held 2 bases outside the gene matches. The V gene's germline CDR1 is MDHEN and CDR2 SYDVKM.

This chain connects TRBV10-3 to TRBJ2-6; possibly TRBD2 for D (6 bases). CDR1 ENHRY and CDR2 SYGVKD come from the germline V gene. The V gene lost 4 bases and the J gene lost 2 bases, with 6 bases spanning the gap. CDR3 size: 14 residues. The CDR3 reads CAISGGAGANVLTF. The CDR3 DNA reads as TGTGCCATCAGTGGGGGGGCTGGGGCCAACGTCCTGACTTTC.

The chain couples TRBV12-2 to TRBJ2-3; the D call of TRBD2 is as the table states it, not checked on the DNA. TRBV12-2 is reported as a pseudogene. The CDR3 has 16 amino acids. CDR3 DNA sequence: TGTGCAAGTCGCGTGTTAGGGACTAGCCTCACAGATACGCAGTATTTT. Residues: CASRVLGTSLTDTQYF.

This clone was found once. CDR3 region: CASSPQDRASYEQYF. CDR3 DNA sequence: TGTGCCAGTAGTCCCCAGGACAGGGCGTCTTACGAGCAGTACTTC. V and J are TRBV19 and TRBJ2-7; 8 bases fit TRBD1. The CDR3 has 15 amino acids. The germline CDR1 and CDR2 sequences are LNHDA and SQIVND (reference sequence). V was pared by 5 bases and J by 4 bases, with 10 bases of the junction left unmatched.